These T cell receptor beta chains were read from a single sample in a study of CD8 T cells in ankylosing spondylitis. TCRdb independently ran MiXCR on the 5' RACE reads; one entry per CDR3 protein. The sample lists some 450,000 distinct CDR3 sequences, 17% occurring once. Sample: blood, either unsorted or a sorted T cell fraction (not recorded which). These receptors all stem from a male donor with ankylosing spondylitis. The CDR3 runs from the conserved cysteine through the conserved F or W. Fields, in order: clone size, J gene, V gene, D gene, CDR3 protein, CDR3 DNA. The D gene is left open where the match is weak. Not all rows give a size; the values are once, few, many and, for expanded clones, a class.

>NA|TRBJ2-3|TRBV20-1|NA
CSATSPADTQYF
TGCAGTGCCACCAGCCCCGCAGATACGCAGTATTTT
>few|TRBJ2-2|TRBV20-1|NA
CSAREMDRNTGELFF
TGCAGTGCTAGAGAGATGGACCGAAACACCGGGGAGCTGTTTTTT
>few|TRBJ2-7|TRBV6-5|TRBD1
CASSYSQTGVSHEQYF
TGTGCCAGCAGTTACAGTCAGACAGGGGTCTCCCACGAGCAGTACTTC
>few|TRBJ2-3|TRBV20-1|TRBD2
CSANSGGATDTQYF
TGCAGTGCAAATAGCGGGGGGGCTACAGATACGCAGTATTTT
>few|TRBJ2-1|TRBV20-1|TRBD1
CSARDGQGAWNEQFF
TGCAGTGCTAGAGATGGCCAGGGGGCTTGGAATGAGCAGTTCTTC
>NA|TRBJ2-7|TRBV3-1|NA
CASSPSGGRGYYEQYF
TGTGCCAGCAGCCCGTCGGGCGGCAGGGGCTACTACGAGCAGTACTTC
>NA|TRBJ2-7|TRBV28|NA
CASSSAMSGSYEQYF
TGTGCCAGCAGTTCCGCAATGTCCGGATCCTACGAGCAGTACTTC
>NA|TRBJ2-2|TRBV7-9|TRBD2
CASSALAGSTGELFF
TGTGCCAGCAGCGCTCTAGCGGGAAGCACCGGGGAGCTGTTTTTT
>NA|TRBJ2-1|TRBV15|TRBD1
CATSRVRGQAGFF
TGTGCCACCAGCAGAGTAAGGGGGCAAGCCGGGTTCTTC
>few|TRBJ1-1|TRBV12-3/TRBV12-4|NA
CASSLASLDSTEAFF
TGTGCCAGCAGTTTAGCAAGTTTGGACAGCACTGAAGCTTTCTTT
>NA|TRBJ2-3|TRBV12-3/TRBV12-4|NA
CASSLSRGRTDTQYF
TGTGCCAGCAGTTTATCGCGGGGACGCACAGATACGCAGTATTTT
>few|TRBJ1-1|TRBV16|TRBD1
CASSQQTGGSTEAFF
TGTGCCAGCAGCCAGCAGACAGGGGGAAGCACTGAAGCTTTCTTT
>NA|TRBJ2-7|TRBV11-2|NA
CASSLVSGSGEQYF
TGTGCCAGCAGCTTAGTATCAGGTTCAGGCGAGCAGTACTTC